This T cell receptor beta chain stems from a study of blood T cells in healthy people across ages. The germline V gene encodes CDR1 LGHDT and CDR2 YNNKEL (reference sequence). V was shortened by 3 bases and J by 8 bases, with 16 bases between the two germline ends. The CDR3 consists of 14 residues. Findings and caveats of the study: It was not possible, with unsorted PBMCs, to conclusively compare naive and antigen-experienced cells. Naive CD4+ cell counts and diversity both ran higher in long-lived than in aged donors. Roughly linear declines in TCR beta diversity per million T cells occurred with age.

The authors ran a second PCR of roughly 6 to 11 cycles using a sample-barcoded 5' primer and a J-beta primer mix. One entry per CDR3 protein, called by TCRdb with MiXCR from the 5' RACE reads. The data show hundreds of thousands of distinct CDR3 sequences, 58% seen once. Worth noting for this clonotype: The antigen is unknown.

Input material: blood. The V and J genes are TRBV3-1 and TRBJ1-2; D ambiguous. The clonotype comes from a man between 25 and 39 years old in good health. DNA for the CDR3: TGTGCCAGCAGCCACAACAGCGTCGATTCCGGCTACACCTTC. The encoded protein is CASSHNSVDSGYTF. Full variable domain (missing parts from reference TRBV3-1 and TRBJ1-2): DTAVSQTPKYLVTQMGNDKSIKCEQNLGHDTMYWYKQDSKKFLKIMFSYNNKELIINETVPNRFSPKSPDKAHLNLHINSLELGDSAVYFCASSHNSVDSGYTFGSGTRLTVV.